This TCR beta chain appears in the sequencing data of a study of T-cell reconstitution after alpha-beta-depleted transplantation in children. Findings of the study overall: Some patients owed their high day-60 TCRbeta diversity to surviving recipient T cells and thymic progenitors. There were reportedly several hundred expanded graft clones from which alpha-beta T cells came about two months after transplant. At the one-year point after transplant, T-cell counts and TCRbeta diversity were found to come mostly from T cells that had been newly produced.

Unique molecular identifiers featured in how the TCRbeta library was prepared. TCRdb passed the PCR reads through MiXCR, listing each CDR3 protein once. The sample carries about 580,000 distinct CDR3 sequences, 23% recorded once. This clonotype was observed a few times. Its antigen remains unknown. This clonotype was obtained from a boy less than two years old who had a stem cell transplant for acute myeloid leukemia, so the T cells may come from the graft donor. This specimen consisted of PBMCs, mostly from graft donor cells, obtained 360 days after TCRalphabeta/CD19-depleted stem cell transplant.

CDR3 nucleotide sequence: TGTGCCAGCAGCTTCCAGGGACCCTCCTCCGGGGCCAACGTCCTGACTTTC. Translation gives CASSFQGPSSGANVLTF. V is TRBV7-2 and J is TRBJ2-6; D is tentatively TRBD1 or TRBD2 (5 bases each). Trimming stripped 3 bases from V and 4 bases from J, with 16 bases between. The CDR3 is 17 residues long. Per the germline V gene, CDR1 is SGHTA and CDR2 is FQGNSA.